This record concerns one T cell receptor beta chain sequence. The antigen remains undetermined. The data are from a study of cytomegalovirus exposure and HLA in healthy donors. Points from the study as a whole: Later, TCR association rates were found to vary by HLA locus, highest for DRB1 and lowest for HLA-C. In a later analysis, most CMV-associated TCR beta chains appeared HLA-restricted.

Use of 60 Vbeta and 13 Jbeta primers characterized the PCR. Using immunoSEQ multiplex PCR, the repertoire was profiled, and TCRdb retains in-frame clones only, with some absent. The sample includes about 110,000 clones, 74% of them seen just once. This sequence originates from a woman aged 40 to 50 in good health and CMV-seropositive. What was sequenced was PBMCs.

CDR3 DNA: TGTGCCAGCAGCTCGACAGGGTCCACTGAAGCTTTCTTT. Its protein is CASSSTGSTEAFF. This sequence joins TRBV5-4 and TRBJ1-1; 7 bases line up with TRBD1. The germline V gene has CDR1 SGHNT and CDR2 YYREEE (reference sequence). CDR3 length: 13 amino acids. The trim removed 3 bases at V and 4 bases at J, leaving 3 bases unmatched.